Presented here are 18 T cell receptor beta chains from one specimen sequenced in a study of cytomegalovirus exposure and HLA in healthy donors. With 60 Vbeta and 13 Jbeta primers, the PCR was carried out. TCRdb's table, derived via immunoSEQ multiplex PCR, lists solely in-frame clones and lacks some. This sample carries 84,000 or so clones, 65% to 85% of them seen once, and the ten largest clones take 3% to 3.5%. Input material: PBMCs. These TCRs come from a man in his fifties in good health and CMV-seronegative.

This sequence joins TRBV5-1 and TRBJ2-3; 10 bases match TRBD2. The V gene end was trimmed by 4 bases and the J gene end by 5 bases; junction bases not matched to a gene: 7. The germline V gene encodes CDR1 SGHRS and CDR2 YFSETQ. The CDR3 runs 15 residues. The CDR3 bases are TGCGCCAGCAGCCCAGGCAGCGGGGGGGTAGATACGCAGTATTTT. It specifies CASSPGSGGVDTQYF.

There are a few counts of this clone. The chain joins TRBV29-1 to TRBJ1-1; possible D gene TRBD1, 6 bases. The CDR3 is made up of 12 amino acids. V gave up 6 bases and J gave up 1 base, with 9 bases separating them. Germline V gene data show CDR1 as SQVTM and CDR2 as ANQGSEA. CDR3 amino acids: CSVGGRNTEAFF. The CDR3 DNA follows: TGCAGCGTAGGGGGTCGGAACACTGAAGCTTTCTTT.

The J gene is TRBJ2-7, the V gene TRBV18, with D perhaps matching TRBD2 (6 bases). The CDR3 consists of 16 residues. CDR1 and CDR2 from the germline V gene are KGHSH and LQKENI. The V and J ends lost 4 bases and 0 bases respectively, with 16 bases between them. CDR3 sequence: CASSLIRRGISYEQYF. CDR3 coding DNA: TGTGCCAGCTCACTTATCCGACGGGGGATCTCCTACGAGCAGTACTTC.

The CDR3 DNA is TGTGCCAGCAGGGACACAGGGGGTCACGAGACCCAGTACTTC. Translation: CASRDTGGHETQYF. This chain uses TRBV2 with TRBJ2-5; 8 bases are shared with TRBD1. Trimming at V came to 6 bases and at J to 5 bases, leaving 8 bases not matched to a gene. The CDR3 runs to 14 residues. Germline V lookup: CDR1 SNHLY, CDR2 FYNNEI.

The chain employs TRBV6-1 and TRBJ2-3, with 7 positions matching TRBD1. The CDR3 covers 15 residues. The V segment lost 6 bases and the J segment 0 bases; nucleotides outside the gene matches: 6. The germline V gene has CDR1 MNHNS and CDR2 SASEGT. In DNA, the CDR3 is TGTGCCAGCAGAGTGAGGGGACAGAGCACAGATACGCAGTATTTT. Translating it yields CASRVRGQSTDTQYF.

V and J are TRBV4-2 and TRBJ2-3; TRBD2 matches 10 bases. Trimming at V came to 0 bases and at J to 1 base, leaving 1 base not matched to a gene. Per germline, CDR1 LGHNA and CDR2 YNFKEQ. The CDR3 contains 16 residues. The CDR3 DNA sequence: TGTGCCAGCAGCCAAGATCTAGCGGGGGGCACAGATACGCAGTATTTT. This gives the protein CASSQDLAGGTDTQYF.

This clone is a singleton in its sample. The rearrangement uses TRBV19 and TRBJ2-5; TRBD2 agrees at 12 bases. Germline CDR1 reads LNHDA; CDR2 reads SQIVND (reference sequence). Trimming took 4 bases from V and 0 from J; bases not matched to a gene: 9. CDR3 length equals 18 residues. CDR3 amino acids: CASSRLAGVAVYQETQYF. DNA for the CDR3: TGTGCCAGTAGTAGACTAGCGGGGGTAGCGGTCTACCAAGAGACCCAGTACTTC.

V is TRBV6-6 and J is TRBJ2-3, with 11 positions matching TRBD2. CDR3 length: 16 residues. Trimming cost V 6 bases and J 4 bases; bases outside gene matches: 9. Germline CDR1 is MNHNY and CDR2 is SVGAGI (reference sequence). The CDR3 coding sequence is TGTGCCAGCAGGATAACTAGCGGGGGCAATCCAGATACGCAGTATTTT. Residues: CASRITSGGNPDTQYF.

V usage is TRBV6-5 and J usage is TRBJ1-1, with TRBD1 as a possible D gene (6 bases). There are 14 residues in the CDR3. Per germline, CDR1 MNHEY and CDR2 SVGAGI. V lost 8 bases to trimming and J lost 3 bases, with 16 bases between them. The CDR3 DNA reads as TGTGCCAGCTCAGGGGAAGGGTTGGACACTGAAGCTTTCTTT. Translation: CASSGEGLDTEAFF.

The rearrangement uses TRBV28 and TRBJ2-2, with a weak D call TRBD2 (6 bases). Germline V gives CDR1 MDHEN, CDR2 SYDVKM. The length of the CDR3 is 15 residues. Between the trimmed V and J ends, which lost 11 bases and 1 base, there was a span of 17 bases. CDR3 DNA sequence: TGTGCCTCCCACGGGGCGGGGAAGAACACCGGGGAGCTGTTTTTT. Protein sequence: CASHGAGKNTGELFF. Combining the CDR3 with reference TRBV28 and TRBJ2-2 gives the whole variable domain DVKVTQSSRYLVKRTGEKVFLECVQDMDHENMFWYRQDPGLGLRLIYFSYDVKMKEKGDIPEGYSVSREKKERFSLILESASTNQTSMYLCASHGAGKNTGELFFGEGSRLTVL.

The rearrangement uses TRBV28 and TRBJ2-5, with unresolved D. In germline, CDR1 is MDHEN, CDR2 SYDVKM. This CDR3 is built from 12 residues. Trimming took 7 bases from V and 4 from J, leaving 10 bases between them. As DNA, the CDR3 is TGTGCCAGCACCGCCCCCGGAGAGACCCAGTACTTC. Amino acids: CASTAPGETQYF.

This clone has just a few counts. The CDR3 loop is CASSRRTGSWELFF. The CDR3 DNA sequence: TGTGCCAGCAGCCGACGGACAGGATCTTGGGAGCTGTTTTTT. V gene TRBV7-8 combines with J gene TRBJ2-2, with TRBD1 matching over 7 bases. This CDR3 region has 14 residues. Germline CDR1 SGHVS, CDR2 FQNEAQ. The ends lost 5 bases at V and 9 bases at J; junction bases unmatched: 9. The full variable domain, with the rest looked up from reference TRBV7-8 and TRBJ2-2, is GAGVSQSPRYKVAKRGQDVALRCDPISGHVSLFWYQQALGQGPEFLTYFQNEAQLDKSGLPSDRFFAERPEGSVSTLKIQRTQQEDSAVYLCASSRRTGSWELFFGEGSRLTVL.

Only one count was recorded for this clone. Here the CDR3 DNA reads TGTGCCAGTAGTATAGAGGGACAGTCCTATAATTCACCCCTCCACTTT. It yields the protein CASSIEGQSYNSPLHF. This rearrangement joins TRBV19 to TRBJ1-6; TRBD1 agrees at 7 bases. The CDR3 runs to 16 residues. Germline CDR1 LNHDA, CDR2 SQIVND (reference sequence). V was pared by 0 bases and J by 1 base, with 0 bases of the junction left unmatched.

The chain has TRBV6-1 and TRBJ1-2; 9 nucleotides line up with TRBD1. In germline, CDR1 is MNHNS, CDR2 SASEGT. The CDR3 covers 14 residues. The J segment lost 1 base and the V segment lost 6 bases, leaving 3 bases of the junction unmatched. The CDR3, as DNA: TGTGCCAGCAGGGACAGGGGAGATAACTATGGCTACACCTTC. Translating it yields CASRDRGDNYGYTF.

This chain joins TRBV9 and TRBJ2-1; D is perhaps TRBD1 (6 bases). The CDR3 sequence is 15 residues long. The germline CDR1 and CDR2 sequences are SGDLS and YYNGEE. Trimming pared 3 bases from V and 7 bases from J, leaving 17 bases between. In DNA form, the CDR3 reads TGTGCCAGCAGCGGACGGACCGGCCAGGGGAATGAGCAGTTCTTC. Its protein product is CASSGRTGQGNEQFF.

The chain recombines TRBV15 with TRBJ2-2; no firm D call. From germline, CDR1 is LNHNV and CDR2 YYDKDF (reference sequence). V was pared by 3 bases and J by 5 bases, with 10 bases between. CDR3 size: 14 residues. CDR3 in amino acids: CATSSEVETGELFF. The CDR3 bases are TGTGCCACCAGCAGCGAGGTGGAGACCGGGGAGCTGTTTTTT.

The genes are TRBV27 and TRBJ1-5; D is unclear. V shed 6 bases and J shed 0 bases, with 9 bases lying between them. The CDR3 loop spans 14 amino acids. Germline V gene sequence: CDR1 MNHEY, CDR2 SMNVEV (reference sequence). The CDR3 nucleotides are TGTGCCAGCAGCATGGGAGTTAGCAATCAGCCCCAGCATTTT. Translated: CASSMGVSNQPQHF.

The rearrangement uses TRBV9 and TRBJ2-1, with TRBD2 matching 11 bases. The CDR3 spans 14 residues. The V and J ends lost 3 bases and 11 bases, in that order; junction bases with no gene match: 7. Germline loops: CDR1 SGDLS, CDR2 YYNGEE. CDR3 amino acids: CASSAQGLAEKQFF. In nucleotides, the CDR3 is TGTGCCAGCAGCGCCCAGGGACTAGCGGAGAAGCAGTTCTTC.